This paragraph reports one T cell receptor (beta chain). Its target is not known. TCRdb's copy holds only in-frame clones and misses some; the assay was immunoSEQ multiplex PCR. This sample has around 140,000 clones, with about 93% found just once. The data derive from a study of T cell responses to AZD1222 COVID-19 vaccine. Trimming took 6 bases from V and 4 from J, leaving 18 bases between them. Germline lookup yields CDR1 MGHDK and CDR2 SYGVNS. This CDR3 has 16 amino acids. Study-level results: After two AZD1222 doses, spike-specific TCR breadth and depth rose versus day 0.

The sequence was collected from an adult in good health. The chain has TRBV25-1 and TRBJ1-4; no firm D call. This material consisted of peripheral blood, taken on day 0 of AZD1222 vaccination. CDR3 loop: CASSPPWTGGNEKLFF. The DNA of the CDR3 is TGTGCCAGCAGCCCCCCCTGGACGGGAGGTAATGAAAAACTGTTTTTT.